The 16 T cell receptor beta chains below come from one sample, sequenced in a study of technical replicates of blood from several donors. Here immunoSEQ multiplex PCR was the method, and the copy in TCRdb shows in-frame clones only, minus some. The table shows some 62,000 clones, with around 87% occurring only once. The sample taken for sequencing was PBMCs. Receptor source: a human donor in good health. Some clones in this sample may be carry-over from other donors' samples.

The chain couples TRBV2 to TRBJ2-1; a weak D match, TRBD1 (6 bases). From germline, CDR1 is SNHLY and CDR2 FYNNEI. The V end was cut by 8 bases, the J end by 8 bases, with 16 bases between. The CDR3 runs to 13 residues. CDR3 residues: CASGSGVGDEQFF. The CDR3 nucleotides are TGTGCCAGCGGATCAGGGGTAGGCGATGAGCAGTTCTTC. The full variable domain, rest sourced from reference TRBV2 and TRBJ2-1, is EPEVTQTPSHQVTQMGQEVILRCVPISNHLYFYWYRQILGQKVEFLVSFYNNEISEKSEIFDDQFSVERPDGSNFTLKIRSTKLEDSAMYFCASGSGVGDEQFFGPGTRLTVL.

The CDR3 region is CAWSVTARSQPQHF. CDR3 DNA sequence: TGTGCCTGGAGTGTGACCGCCCGGAGTCAGCCCCAGCATTTT. The chain combines TRBV30 with TRBJ1-5; D remains unclear. The germline gives CDR1 GTSNPN, CDR2 SVGIG (reference sequence). The CDR3 is 14 amino acids. Between the trimmed V and J ends, which lost 0 bases and 6 bases, there was a span of 12 bases.

This clone was seen once. The chain has TRBV29-1 and TRBJ1-2; tentatively, D is TRBD1 (5 bases). The germline V gene encodes CDR1 SQVTM and CDR2 ANQGSEA. Trimming pared 0 bases from V and 4 bases from J, leaving 18 bases between. The CDR3 is made up of 16 amino acids. The CDR3 bases are TGCAGCGTTGAAGATTTCCGGACCCACAGGACCTATGGCTACACCTTC. It encodes CSVEDFRTHRTYGYTF.

This chain joins TRBV6-4 and TRBJ1-2, with 7 bases identical to TRBD1. The V gene's germline CDR1 is MRHNA and CDR2 SNTAGT. With 3 bases clipped from V and 7 bases from J, the junction kept 5 bases outside the gene matches. The CDR3 is 13 residues long. CDR3 amino acids: CASSESWTGGYTF. DNA for the CDR3: TGTGCCAGCAGTGAATCATGGACAGGTGGCTACACCTTC.

This chain joins TRBV4-2 and TRBJ2-1, with TRBD2 identical over 9 bases. J lost 8 bases, V lost 4 bases, and 12 bases had no gene match. This CDR3 region has 16 residues. Per the germline V gene, CDR1 is LGHNA and CDR2 is YNFKEQ. The DNA for the CDR3 is TGTGCCAGCAGCCCCTTAGCGGGAGACCCGGCCTATGAGCAGTTCTTC. It is translated as CASSPLAGDPAYEQFF.

The chain couples TRBV4-2 to TRBJ1-1, with a tentative D call TRBD1 (5 bases). V lost 2 bases, J lost 0 bases, and 19 bases lay in between. Germline V gene sequence: CDR1 LGHNA, CDR2 YNFKEQ. CDR3 size: 18 residues. CDR3 DNA sequence: TGTGCCAGCAGCCAAAAGGGAGGGGTAGGGTCTCTGAACACTGAAGCTTTCTTT. This codes for CASSQKGGVGSLNTEAFF.

The genes are TRBV2 and TRBJ2-7; 9 nucleotides align to TRBD2. CDR1 is SNHLY, CDR2 FYNNEI, per germline. The CDR3 spans 15 residues. V lost 3 bases to trimming and J lost 0 bases; unmatched junction nucleotides: 3. Written as DNA, the CDR3 is TGTGCCAGCAGTGAGCGACTAGCGGACTCCTACGAGCAGTACTTC. Its translation: CASSERLADSYEQYF.

This chain joins TRBV7-9 and TRBJ2-1; no clear D gene. Germline loops: CDR1 SEHNR, CDR2 FQNEAQ (reference sequence). V shed 3 bases and J shed 5 bases, with 8 bases lying between them. CDR3 length: 13 residues. CDR3 sequence: CASSFLADNEQFF. The CDR3 DNA is TGTGCCAGCAGCTTCCTGGCCGACAATGAGCAGTTCTTC.

This clone was seen just once. The chain couples TRBV4-2 to TRBJ2-5; D is perhaps TRBD2 (5 bases). The CDR3 consists of 17 residues. Per germline, CDR1 LGHNA and CDR2 YNFKEQ. The V end lost 1 base, the J end lost 2 bases, and 17 bases lay between the germline ends. DNA of the CDR3: TGTGCCAGCAGCCAAGGAGGCGGGCTAGCTACACAAGAGACCCAGTACTTC. Translation gives CASSQGGGLATQETQYF.

V gene TRBV19 combines with J gene TRBJ1-5; the D gene is possibly TRBD1 (6 bases). V lost 4 bases to trimming and J lost 9 bases, with 22 bases between them. CDR1 and CDR2 (germline): LNHDA, SQIVND (reference sequence). CDR3 length: 16 amino acids. The chain's CDR3 is CASSRAGTPVSWPQHF. The CDR3 DNA is TGTGCCAGTAGTAGAGCCGGGACACCAGTGAGTTGGCCCCAGCATTTT.

The CDR3 nucleotides are TGTGCCAGTAGACCCCCTCCTAGGGGTGAGCAGTTCTTC. Translation: CASRPPPRGEQFF. The chain links TRBV19 to TRBJ2-1, with D tentatively TRBD1 (5 bases). With 6 bases removed from V and 9 bases from J, the gap between germline ends came to 15 bases. Germline lookup yields CDR1 LNHDA and CDR2 SQIVND (reference sequence). This CDR3 is built from 13 residues.

There are a few counts of this clone. CDR3 residues: CASSNTGFSGNTIYF. In DNA, the CDR3 is TGTGCCAGCAGCAACACAGGGTTCTCTGGAAACACCATATATTTT. The chain is built from TRBV9 and TRBJ1-3; D may be TRBD1 (6 bases). Germline V gene sequence: CDR1 SGDLS, CDR2 YYNGEE. V was clipped by 4 bases and J by 0 bases, with 11 bases between them. This CDR3 is 15 amino acids long.

V and J are TRBV4-3 and TRBJ1-4, with 7 bases matching TRBD1. The V gene's germline CDR1 is LGHNA and CDR2 YSLEER. The CDR3 extends over 16 amino acids. After removal of 3 bases from V and 3 bases from J, the junction contained 7 bases not matched to a gene. The CDR3, as DNA: TGCGCCAGCAGCCAGCGCACAGGGGCCTCTAATGAAAAACTGTTTTTT. Its protein is CASSQRTGASNEKLFF.

In its sample, this clone was seen a few times. V gene TRBV15 combines with J gene TRBJ2-6; possibly TRBD1 for D (6 bases). The CDR3 runs to 15 residues. Trimming pared 8 bases from V and 2 bases from J, leaving 13 bases between. CDR1 and CDR2 from the germline V gene are LNHNV and YYDKDF (reference sequence). CDR3 sequence (DNA): TGTGCCACCGCTGAGGGGGAAGCTGGGGCCAACGTCCTGACTTTC. Amino acids: CATAEGEAGANVLTF.

The J gene is TRBJ1-2, the V gene TRBV30; D remains unclear. The CDR3 has 11 amino acids. Per the germline V gene, CDR1 is GTSNPN and CDR2 is SVGIG (reference sequence). The ends were cut back, 4 bases at V and 1 base at J, with 4 bases in the middle. In nucleotides, the CDR3 is TGTGCCTGGAATCTTAACTATGGCTACACCTTC. Translation gives CAWNLNYGYTF.

This rearrangement joins TRBV13 to TRBJ2-7; 9 nucleotides line up with TRBD1. With V trimmed by 5 bases and J by 2 bases, 7 bases remained unmatched. Germline V gene sequence: CDR1 PRHDT, CDR2 FYEKMQ (reference sequence). CDR3 length: 15 residues. The CDR3 coding sequence is TGTGCCAGCAGCCCGCGGACAGGGGCGACCTACGAGCAGTACTTC. It encodes CASSPRTGATYEQYF.